This is a list of T cell receptor beta chains from one sample in a study of shared clonotypes between healthy human individuals. Using immunoSEQ multiplex PCR, the repertoire was profiled, and TCRdb retains in-frame clones only, with some absent. The table lists roughly 2,000,000 clones, about 95% of them singletons, with approximately 1% in the top ten. Sequencing was done on a sample of naive CD8+ T cells sorted from blood. The receptors were sampled from a man aged 18 to 29 in good health. Both conserved end residues are part of each CDR3. Fields, in order: D gene, V gene, J gene, clone size, CDR3 DNA, CDR3 protein. The D gene is left open where the match is weak. Not all rows give a size; the values are once, few, many and, for expanded clones, a class.

-	TRBV15	TRBJ1-4	-	TGTGCCACCAGCAGAGATCGCGGACAGCCACAGAATGAAAAACTGTTTTTT	CATSRDRGQPQNEKLFF
-	TRBV25-1	TRBJ1-5	-	TGTGCCAGCAGTGACGGGGGTGCAAATCAGCCCCAGCATTTT	CASSDGGANQPQHF
TRBD1	TRBV18	TRBJ2-7	-	TGTGCCAGCTCACTGCCGGGACAGGGACCCTACGAGCAGTACTTC	CASSLPGQGPYEQYF
-	TRBV29-1	TRBJ1-1	once	TGCAGCGTCTGGGCGAGTGTGGACCCGAACACTGAAGCTTTCTTT	CSVWASVDPNTEAFF
TRBD2	TRBV6-1	TRBJ2-3	-	TGTGCCAGCAGTGCGGGACTAGCGGGAATCGCTAGCACAGATACGCAGTATTTT	CASSAGLAGIASTDTQYF
-	TRBV14	TRBJ2-7	-	TGTGCCAGCACCCCTGGACTTTCGGGGGAGCAGTACTTC	CASTPGLSGEQYF
TRBD1	TRBV6-5	TRBJ1-2	-	TGTGCCAGCAGTTACGGGACAGCTAACTATGGCTACACCTTC	CASSYGTANYGYTF
-	TRBV19	TRBJ2-2	-	TGTGCCAGTAGTATCATCGGGGAGCTGTTTTTT	CASSIIGELFF
-	TRBV27	TRBJ2-5	-	TGTGCCAGCAGTTTCCGGCAGCAAGAGACCCAGTACTTC	CASSFRQQETQYF
-	TRBV10-1	TRBJ1-1	-	TGCGCCAGCAGTGTCGAGGGGCCCACTGAAGCTTTCTTT	CASSVEGPTEAFF
-	TRBV9	TRBJ2-2	-	TGTGCCAGCAGCGACGGGACGAACACCGGGGAGCTGTTTTTT	CASSDGTNTGELFF
TRBD1	TRBV6-6	TRBJ2-7	-	TGTGCCAGCAGTTACGTCACAGGGGGCTTCAACGAGCAGTACTTC	CASSYVTGGFNEQYF
-	TRBV19	TRBJ2-7	-	TGTGCCAGTAGTATGAGTTGGGGCACGTCCTACGAGCAGTACTTC	CASSMSWGTSYEQYF
-	TRBV5-6	TRBJ1-1	-	TGTGCCAGCAGCTTATGGCAGCTGAACACTGAAGCTTTCTTT	CASSLWQLNTEAFF
TRBD1	TRBV30	TRBJ1-2	-	TGTGCCTGGAGCCCGGGACAGGGGTATGGCTACACCTTC	CAWSPGQGYGYTF
TRBD2	TRBV7-9	TRBJ2-2	-	TGTGCCAGCAGCCATTTAGCGGGGAACACCGGGGAGCTGTTTTTT	CASSHLAGNTGELFF
-	TRBV9	TRBJ2-1	-	TGTGCCAGCAACCGGGACTCCTACAATGAGCAGTTCTTC	CASNRDSYNEQFF
-	TRBV19	TRBJ1-6	-	TGTGCCAGTAGCATGGGGGATGGGTATTCACCCCTCCACTTT	CASSMGDGYSPLHF
-	TRBV4-2	TRBJ2-7	-	TGTGCCAGCAGCCAAGGGACAGACGAGCAGTACTTC	CASSQGTDEQYF
-	TRBV25-1	TRBJ2-3	-	TGTGCCAGCACAGGGGTTGAGAGCACAGATACGCAGTATTTT	CASTGVESTDTQYF
-	TRBV5-4	TRBJ1-6	once	TGTGCCAGCAGCTTGGCTGGGTATTCACCCCTCCACTTT	CASSLAGYSPLHF
-	TRBV7-9	TRBJ2-1	-	TGTGCCAGCAGCCCCCCCCCTCGGGCCTCGGACTACAATGAGCAGTTCTTC	CASSPPPRASDYNEQFF
-	TRBV10-3	TRBJ2-2	-	TGTGCCATCAGAGCCGATGGCACCGGGGAGCTGTTTTTT	CAIRADGTGELFF
TRBD2	TRBV11-2	TRBJ2-5	-	TGTGCCAGCCTAGAGCGGGAGGGCGCAGAGACCCAGTACTTC	CASLEREGAETQYF
TRBD1	TRBV27	TRBJ1-5	-	TGTGCCAGCAGTTTGGGGCCGTTGGACAGGGGTCAGCCCCAGCATTTT	CASSLGPLDRGQPQHF
TRBD2	TRBV13	TRBJ2-7	-	TGTGCCAGCAGCTTGAGGACTAGTGCCCCCTACGAGCAGTACTTC	CASSLRTSAPYEQYF